The 21 T cell receptor beta chains given below trace back to one sample, sequenced in a study of T-cell reconstitution after alpha-beta-depleted transplantation in children. For TCRbeta, the library was prepared with unique molecular identifiers. TCRdb reprocessed the PCR reads with MiXCR, giving one entry per CDR3 protein. The table has 200,000 or so distinct CDR3 sequences, roughly 6% seen once; the top ten hold under 6%. The sequencing here drew on PBMCs, taken before TCRalphabeta/CD19-depleted stem cell transplant. These TCRs come from a girl under two years old with combined immunodeficiency, due to receive a stem cell transplant.

This clonotype has at least ten counts. The chain recombines TRBV24-1 with TRBJ2-1; TRBD2 is a possible D gene (5 bases). CDR1 is KGHDR, CDR2 SFDVKD, per germline. The CDR3 is 11 amino acids. The V and J ends lost 8 bases and 6 bases respectively, with 7 bases between them. Here the CDR3 reads CATIGGNEQFF. For the CDR3, the DNA is TGTGCCACCATAGGAGGCAATGAGCAGTTCTTC.

Many counts were recorded for this clonotype. J is TRBJ1-4 and V is TRBV12-3 or TRBV12-4, with D maybe TRBD1 (5 bases). Between the trimmed V and J ends, which lost 10 bases and 3 bases, there was a span of 12 bases. The CDR3 extends over 13 amino acids. This chain's CDR3 is CAIGTEANEKLFF. The CDR3 coding sequence is TGTGCCATCGGGACGGAAGCTAATGAAAAACTGTTTTTT.

At least ten counts were recorded for this clonotype. The chain recombines TRBV25-1 with TRBJ2-1, with a weak D call TRBD2 (5 bases). V was shortened by 8 bases and J by 8 bases, with 13 bases between the two germline ends. CDR3 length: 12 amino acids. From germline, CDR1 is MGHDK and CDR2 SYGVNS. The CDR3 region is CASHAAVDEQFF. CDR3 DNA: TGTGCCAGCCACGCAGCGGTCGATGAGCAGTTCTTC.

The rearrangement links TRBV23-1 to TRBJ2-2, with TRBD2 identical over 8 bases. TRBV23-1 is an ORF, and what it does is uncertain. The CDR3 covers 16 residues. V dropped 4 bases and J dropped 6; count of bases not matched to a gene: 10. The CDR3 spells CASSLDGRAEAGELFF. For the CDR3, the DNA is TGCGCCAGCAGTCTCGACGGGAGGGCCGAGGCCGGGGAGCTGTTTTTT.

In its sample, this clonotype was seen many times. The V gene is TRBV28, the J gene TRBJ2-7; D ambiguous. CDR1 MDHEN and CDR2 SYDVKM come from the germline V gene. The length of the CDR3 is 15 residues. Trimming cost V 2 bases and J 2 bases, with 13 bases left between them. CDR3 coding DNA: TGTGCCAGCAGTTTAAATTGGCAGGCTACCTACGAGCAGTACTTC. Protein product: CASSLNWQATYEQYF.

At least ten counts were recorded for this clonotype. The chain couples TRBV15 to TRBJ2-1; 8 bases agree with TRBD2. The CDR3 totals 18 residues. The J segment lost 1 base and the V segment lost 3 bases, leaving 11 bases of the junction unmatched. From germline, CDR1 is LNHNV and CDR2 YYDKDF (reference sequence). CDR3: CATSSPGGREWSYNEQFF. CDR3 sequence (DNA): TGTGCCACCAGCAGCCCGGGGGGGCGGGAGTGGTCCTACAATGAGCAGTTCTTC.

This clonotype has just a few counts. The rearrangement uses TRBV20-1 and TRBJ2-3; 9 positions match TRBD2. Trimming took 5 bases from V and 6 from J; bases not matched to a gene: 15. This CDR3 region has 16 residues. Germline V gives CDR1 DFQATT, CDR2 SNEGSKA (reference sequence). In DNA, the CDR3 is TGCAGTGCTCCCCGGCTAGCGGGGTGGGATACGGATACGCAGTATTTT. This translates into CSAPRLAGWDTDTQYF.

At least ten counts were recorded for this clonotype. This chain uses TRBV28 with TRBJ1-1; a possible D gene is TRBD1 (6 bases). V was shortened by 6 bases and J by 7 bases, with 18 bases between the two germline ends. Germline CDR1 reads MDHEN; CDR2 reads SYDVKM. CDR3 size: 14 residues. The CDR3 spells CASRPPNQGNEAFF. CDR3 in DNA: TGTGCCAGCAGGCCACCGAACCAGGGGAATGAAGCTTTCTTT.

The rearrangement uses TRBV18 and TRBJ2-7; D is ambiguous. The V gene lost 3 bases and the J gene lost 0 bases, with 12 bases spanning the gap. The CDR3 covers 15 residues. Germline CDR1 and CDR2: KGHSH and LQKENI. The CDR3 DNA sequence: TGTGCCAGCTCACCCCAAGGACGGGCCTCCTACGAGCAGTACTTC. This translates into CASSPQGRASYEQYF.

At least ten counts were recorded for this clonotype. The J gene is TRBJ1-2, the V gene TRBV28, with unresolved D. V lost 6 bases to trimming and J lost 3 bases, with 26 bases between them. The length of the CDR3 is 18 residues. Germline CDR1 is MDHEN and CDR2 is SYDVKM. The CDR3 DNA reads as TGTGCCAGCAGCTCGACGTCAGTGCAAGCTATTCCCGACTATGGCTACACCTTC. Translation: CASSSTSVQAIPDYGYTF.

This clonotype was counted at least ten times. This sequence joins TRBV7-8 and TRBJ1-5; 7 positions agree with TRBD1. Germline trimming cut 0 bases from V and 2 bases from J; bases unmatched to any gene: 4. This CDR3 region has 16 residues. The germline V gene has CDR1 SGHVS and CDR2 FQNEAQ. The CDR3 loop reads CASSLAHRGRNQPQHF. CDR3 nucleotide sequence: TGTGCCAGCAGCTTAGCACACAGGGGCCGCAATCAGCCCCAGCATTTT. Complete variable domain (other parts from reference TRBV7-8 and TRBJ1-5): GAGVSQSPRYKVAKRGQDVALRCDPISGHVSLFWYQQALGQGPEFLTYFQNEAQLDKSGLPSDRFFAERPEGSVSTLKIQRTQQEDSAVYLCASSLAHRGRNQPQHFGDGTRLSIL.

Only a few counts were recorded for this clonotype. The chain is built from TRBV29-1 and TRBJ1-2; 7 bases are shared with TRBD1. The CDR3 consists of 14 residues. V trimming: 7 bases; J trimming: 3 bases; junction bases outside the gene matches: 11. The germline gives CDR1 SQVTM, CDR2 ANQGSEA. This CDR3 reads CSARQGGLDYGYTF. Here the CDR3 DNA reads TGCAGCGCCCGACAGGGAGGTCTCGACTATGGCTACACCTTC.

This clonotype was counted many times. The CDR3 is CASSKGLPPYEQYF. CDR3 in DNA: TGCGCCAGCAGCAAGGGACTACCACCCTACGAGCAGTACTTC. The J gene is TRBJ2-7, the V gene TRBV5-1; 7 nucleotides match TRBD2. Germline CDR1 and CDR2: SGHRS and YFSETQ. There are 14 residues in the CDR3. V gave up 4 bases and J gave up 2 bases; unmatched junction bases: 6.

This clonotype was observed at least ten times. This chain connects TRBV6-2 or TRBV6-3 to TRBJ1-6; D is unclear. In germline, CDR1 is MNHEY, CDR2 SVGEGT. This CDR3 is built from 11 residues. Trimming stripped 2 bases from V and 11 bases from J, with 4 bases between. DNA of the CDR3: TGTGCCAGCAGTTACGGTCCACCCCTCCACTTT. It yields the protein CASSYGPPLHF.

This clonotype was counted ten times or more. The chain is built from TRBV29-1 and TRBJ2-7; 8 bases are a match to TRBD1. CDR3 length equals 16 residues. The V gene's germline CDR1 is SQVTM and CDR2 ANQGSEA. V dropped 3 bases and J dropped 5; count of bases not matched to a gene: 15. CDR3 in amino acids: CSVEIIARQGIHEQYF. CDR3 coding DNA: TGCAGCGTTGAGATTATAGCGCGACAGGGGATACACGAGCAGTACTTC.

Many counts were recorded for this clonotype. The rearrangement uses TRBV6-2 or TRBV6-3 and TRBJ2-7; 8 bases agree with TRBD1. This CDR3 contains 18 residues. CDR1 MNHEY and CDR2 SVGEGT come from the germline V gene. After removal of 0 bases from V and 2 bases from J, the junction contained 12 bases not matched to a gene. The CDR3 reads CASSYSSLRDRPPYEQYF. Written as DNA, the CDR3 is TGTGCCAGCAGTTACTCGAGCCTTCGGGACAGGCCTCCCTACGAGCAGTACTTC.

This clonotype was counted at least ten times. The V gene is TRBV20-1, the J gene TRBJ2-7, with 12 bases that match TRBD2. The CDR3 length is 16 residues. The V gene's germline CDR1 is DFQATT and CDR2 SNEGSKA (reference sequence). Trimming cost V 6 bases and J 3 bases; bases outside gene matches: 12. CDR3 DNA sequence: TGCAGTGCCAGGGGGCTAGCGGGGGGGCTGTACTACGAGCAGTACTTC. Translating gives CSARGLAGGLYYEQYF.

This clonotype was seen at least ten times. The rearrangement joins TRBV7-9 to TRBJ2-7; D is unresolved. Trimming stripped 5 bases from V and 4 bases from J, with 9 bases between. There are 12 residues in the CDR3. The germline CDR1 and CDR2 sequences are SEHNR and FQNEAQ (reference sequence). The chain's CDR3 is CASSLNYYEQYF. The CDR3 region has the DNA TGTGCCAGCAGCCTCAACTATTACGAGCAGTACTTC.

The rearrangement uses TRBV30 and TRBJ1-1; possible D gene TRBD1, 5 bases. V was clipped by 3 bases and J by 1 base, with 9 bases between them. Germline V CDR1 and CDR2: GTSNPN, SVGIG (reference sequence). The CDR3 totals 13 residues. CDR3 sequence reads: CAWRYRRNTEAFF. The CDR3, as DNA: TGTGCCTGGAGATACAGGAGGAACACTGAAGCTTTCTTT.

This clonotype was counted many times. The V call is TRBV7-2, the J call TRBJ2-5; TRBD2 matches at 8 bases. From germline, CDR1 is SGHTA and CDR2 FQGNSA. The CDR3 totals 12 residues. The J segment lost 4 bases and the V segment lost 10 bases, leaving 5 bases of the junction unmatched. The CDR3 DNA is TGTGCCATCGATCTAGCGGGAGAGACCCAGTACTTC. Translating gives CAIDLAGETQYF.

The chain joins TRBV19 to TRBJ1-5; TRBD1 matches at 9 bases. J lost 3 bases, V lost 6 bases, and 15 bases had no gene match. Germline V gives CDR1 LNHDA, CDR2 SQIVND (reference sequence). The CDR3 runs 18 residues. The CDR3 reads CASSRDRAPRQFNQPQHF. CDR3 DNA: TGTGCCAGTAGCCGGGACAGGGCCCCACGCCAATTCAATCAGCCCCAGCATTTT.